This T cell receptor (beta chain) appears in the sequencing data of a study of cytomegalovirus exposure and HLA in healthy donors. Study-wide points: Accurate HLA-A and HLA-B prediction from TCR beta sequences was reported for most subjects. Rare TCR sequences dominated, though some public TCRs recurred in many donors.

As for the donors, each was a healthy bone marrow donor. A remark on this clone: Its cognate antigen is unknown.

Trimming took off 6 bases at V and 5 bases at J, with 13 bases between the two ends. Germline V lookup: CDR1 SGHVS, CDR2 FQNEAQ. The CDR3 is 13 residues long. The PCR made use of 60 Vbeta and 13 Jbeta primers. In the source study's methods: As a later analysis found, there were 80 million or so unique TCR beta chains, of which around 10 million were shared. Libraries were prepared by immunoSEQ multiplex PCR; TCRdb keeps only in-frame clonotypes and omits some of them. Clone size and the V and J calls come from that table; the DNA yielded D and trimming. The table has some 110,000 clones, 74% seen once.

The sample consisted of PBMCs. The TCR sequence derives from a woman between 50 and 59 years old in good health and CMV-seropositive. V usage is TRBV7-8 and J usage is TRBJ1-1, with D unclear. CDR3 amino acids: CASRYTGGTEAFF. CDR3 nucleotides: TGTGCCAGCAGGTACACGGGAGGGACTGAAGCTTTCTTT.